This T cell receptor beta chain originates from a study of T-cell reconstitution after alpha-beta-depleted transplantation in children. Between the trimmed V and J ends, which lost 5 bases and 1 base, there was a span of 4 bases. Germline CDR1 and CDR2: SGHRS and YFSETQ. This CDR3 comprises 11 residues. Findings and caveats of the study: As was reported, about two months after transplant, alpha-beta T cells came from several hundred expanded graft clones. The main origin of T-cell counts and diversity one year after transplant was newly produced T cells. High day-60 TCRbeta diversity in some patients came from surviving recipient T cells and thymic progenitors.

Unique molecular identifiers were incorporated when the TCRbeta library was constructed. TCRdb re-called the PCR reads with MiXCR, one entry per CDR3 protein. The table shows hundreds of thousands of distinct CDR3 sequences, with approximately 15% occurring only once. This clonotype turned up a few times. Its antigen is still unknown. Specimen: PBMCs, mostly from graft donor cells, collected 360 days after TCRalphabeta/CD19-depleted stem cell transplant. The V gene is TRBV5-1, the J gene TRBJ2-7; no clear D gene. This TCR was sampled from a male patient between 2 and 9 years old who had a stem cell transplant for acute lymphoblastic leukemia, so the T cells may come from the graft donor. Here the CDR3 DNA reads TGCGCCAGCAGGCTATCCTACGAGCAGTACTTC. It specifies CASRLSYEQYF.